This entry lists 25 T cell receptor beta chains sequenced from one sample in a study of T cells after yellow fever vaccination. A single record per CDR3 protein comes from TCRdb applying MiXCR to the 5' RACE reads. This sample has 500,000 to 650,000 distinct CDR3 sequences; approximately 16% occur once, and the top ten carry 15% to 20%. Sample: PBMCs, taken 5 days after the first yellow fever vaccination. The receptors were sampled from a man between 18 and 35 years old who received the YFV17D yellow fever vaccine.

In its sample, this clonotype was seen a few times. V is TRBV4-2 and J is TRBJ2-5; 10 bases are a match to TRBD2. The V and J ends lost 4 bases and 5 bases, in that order; junction bases with no gene match: 7. The CDR3 covers 15 residues. CDR1 LGHNA and CDR2 YNFKEQ come from the germline V gene. This CDR3 reads CASSRLAGDSETQYF. In DNA form, the CDR3 reads TGTGCCAGCAGCCGTCTAGCGGGGGATTCGGAGACCCAGTACTTC.

In this sample, this clonotype turned up a few times. This rearrangement joins TRBV27 to TRBJ2-2; 11 bases agree with TRBD2. Trimming took 8 bases from V and 3 from J; bases not matched to a gene: 8. From germline, CDR1 is MNHEY and CDR2 SMNVEV (reference sequence). This CDR3 has 16 residues. CDR3 amino acids: CASEPTSGGDTGELFF. CDR3 sequence (DNA): TGTGCCAGCGAGCCTACTAGCGGGGGTGACACCGGGGAGCTGTTTTTT.

This clonotype was seen more than once but under ten times. The chain is built from TRBV11-3 and TRBJ2-2; TRBD1 or TRBD2 may be the D gene (5 bases each). The CDR3 is made up of 16 amino acids. CDR1 SGHNT and CDR2 YENEEA come from the germline V gene. The V end was cut by 4 bases, the J end by 5 bases, with 17 bases between. CDR3 region: CASSSYTGPGTGELFF. The CDR3 DNA reads TGTGCCAGCAGCTCGTATACAGGACCGGGGACCGGGGAGCTGTTTTTT.

V gene TRBV6-5 combines with J gene TRBJ2-2, with D perhaps matching TRBD1 (7 bases). The V end lost 0 bases, the J end lost 7 bases, and 18 bases lay between the germline ends. This CDR3 has 17 residues. CDR1 and CDR2 (germline): MNHEY, SVGAGI. The CDR3, as DNA: TGTGCCAGCAGTTACTCGAGGGGGCCGGGGGCCGGCGGGGAGCTGTTTTTT. It specifies CASSYSRGPGAGGELFF.

This clonotype was seen a handful of times. V gene TRBV5-1 combines with J gene TRBJ2-1; D ambiguous. This CDR3 has 11 amino acids. The V gene's germline CDR1 is SGHRS and CDR2 YFSETQ. V was trimmed by 10 bases and J by 9 bases, leaving 14 bases between them. The CDR3 bases are TGCGCCTGCCGGAATGGTGTTGAGCAGTTCTTC. Translated, it gives CACRNGVEQFF.

V usage is TRBV11-2 and J usage is TRBJ2-5; possible D gene TRBD2, 5 bases. There are 20 residues in the CDR3. The germline V and J ends were trimmed by 1 base and 2 bases, with 26 bases remaining between them. Germline loops: CDR1 SGHAT, CDR2 FQNNGV. The CDR3 here is CASSLGLRRSNGAGQETQYF. For the CDR3, the DNA is TGTGCCAGCAGCTTAGGACTTCGGCGCAGCAACGGTGCGGGTCAAGAGACCCAGTACTTC.

The V call is TRBV28, the J call TRBJ1-6; 12 bases fit TRBD1. CDR3 length: 17 residues. The V gene end was trimmed by 8 bases and the J gene end by 0 bases; junction bases not matched to a gene: 5. Germline V lookup: CDR1 MDHEN, CDR2 SYDVKM. CDR3 region: CASGGGQGASYNSPLHF. CDR3 sequence (DNA): TGTGCCAGCGGGGGGGGACAGGGGGCCTCCTATAATTCACCCCTCCACTTT.

This clonotype was counted many times. This sequence joins TRBV12-3 or TRBV12-4 and TRBJ2-5, with D uncertain. The CDR3 contains 13 residues. V lost 3 bases and J 0 bases, leaving 5 bases between the germline ends. CDR3 sequence: CASSLWYQETQYF. The DNA of the CDR3 is TGTGCCAGCAGTTTGTGGTACCAAGAGACCCAGTACTTC.

V is TRBV10-2 and J is TRBJ2-7; TRBD1 aligns across 9 bases. This CDR3 comprises 14 residues. Germline CDR1 is WSHSY and CDR2 is SAAADI. The V segment lost 3 bases and the J segment 8 bases; nucleotides outside the gene matches: 8. The chain's CDR3 is CASSEWDRDTQQYF. DNA of the CDR3: TGCGCCAGCAGTGAATGGGACAGGGACACTCAGCAGTACTTC.

This clonotype was found a few times. For the CDR3, the DNA is TGCAGTGCCCCCGGCCAGGGGCGATACGAGCAGTACGTC. Translating it yields CSAPGQGRYEQYV. The chain combines TRBV20-1 with TRBJ2-7; D may be TRBD1 (6 bases). Trimming removed 6 bases from V and 4 bases from J, with 16 bases in between. CDR3 length: 13 residues. Looked up from germline, CDR1 is DFQATT and CDR2 is SNEGSKA (reference sequence).

This clonotype was seen more than once but under ten times. This chain joins TRBV7-8 and TRBJ2-1; no clear D. This CDR3 contains 15 residues. Germline loops: CDR1 SGHVS, CDR2 FQNEAQ. Trimming took off 1 base at V and 2 bases at J, with 9 bases between the two ends. The DNA of the CDR3 is TGTGCCAGCAGCTTAGGGACCCTAACCTACAATGAGCAGTTCTTC. The encoded protein is CASSLGTLTYNEQFF. The full variable domain, completed using reference TRBV7-8 and TRBJ2-1, is GAGVSQSPRYKVAKRGQDVALRCDPISGHVSLFWYQQALGQGPEFLTYFQNEAQLDKSGLPSDRFFAERPEGSVSTLKIQRTQQEDSAVYLCASSLGTLTYNEQFFGPGTRLTVL.

V and J are TRBV29-1 and TRBJ1-2; 9 positions match TRBD1. J lost 8 bases, V lost 3 bases, and 10 bases had no gene match. CDR1 and CDR2 (germline): SQVTM, ANQGSEA. The CDR3 length is 14 residues. This CDR3 reads CSVDPAGTGIGYTF. The CDR3 nucleotides are TGCAGCGTTGACCCCGCCGGGACAGGGATCGGCTACACCTTC.

This rearrangement joins TRBV4-1 to TRBJ2-1; 11 bases are shared with TRBD2. Germline V lookup: CDR1 MGHRA, CDR2 YSYEKL. The CDR3 has 16 residues. The trim removed 4 bases at V and 3 bases at J, leaving 5 bases unmatched. The CDR3 region is CASSPPGLAVYNEQFF. Written as DNA, the CDR3 is TGCGCCAGCAGCCCCCCGGGACTAGCGGTCTACAATGAGCAGTTCTTC.

The chain couples TRBV6-5 to TRBJ1-5; D unresolved. Between the trimmed V and J ends, which lost 2 bases and 0 bases, there was a span of 8 bases. The germline CDR1 and CDR2 sequences are MNHEY and SVGAGI. The CDR3 sequence is 15 residues long. CDR3 in amino acids: CASSYGVDSNQPQHF. CDR3 DNA sequence: TGTGCCAGCAGTTACGGGGTTGATAGCAATCAGCCCCAGCATTTT.

The rearrangement uses TRBV7-9 and TRBJ1-5, with D possibly matching TRBD1 (5 bases). The V end was cut by 5 bases, the J end by 7 bases, with 18 bases between. CDR3 length: 15 residues. CDR1 and CDR2 from the germline V gene are SEHNR and FQNEAQ (reference sequence). The CDR3 is CASSVGPGMGQPQHF. In DNA form, the CDR3 reads TGTGCCAGCAGCGTAGGACCAGGGATGGGCCAGCCCCAGCATTTT.

This clonotype showed up just a few times. The rearrangement joins TRBV15 to TRBJ1-2, with D possibly matching TRBD1 (5 bases). CDR3 length equals 12 residues. V dropped 0 bases and J dropped 7 bases, with 6 bases sitting between them. CDR1 and CDR2 (germline): LNHNV, YYDKDF (reference sequence). CDR3 region: CATSRDGAGYTF. The CDR3 nucleotides read TGTGCCACCAGCAGAGATGGGGCTGGCTACACCTTC.

This clonotype came up a few times. The chain employs TRBV7-8 and TRBJ1-6; unclear D gene. Germline V lookup: CDR1 SGHVS, CDR2 FQNEAQ. CDR3 size: 13 residues. Between the trimmed V and J ends, which lost 6 bases and 1 base, there was a span of 4 bases. The CDR3 reads CASRVSYNSPLHF. The CDR3 DNA reads TGTGCCAGCAGAGTGTCCTATAATTCACCCCTCCACTTT.

The CDR3 sequence: CASSLTSGVDNEQFF. The CDR3 DNA reads TGTGCCAGCAGCTTGACTAGCGGGGTCGACAATGAGCAGTTCTTC. This rearrangement joins TRBV7-2 to TRBJ2-1; 11 bases map to TRBD2. There are 15 residues in the CDR3. CDR1 and CDR2 from the germline V gene are SGHTA and FQGNSA. The J segment lost 5 bases and the V segment lost 3 bases, leaving 3 bases of the junction unmatched.

CDR3 amino acids: CASKRDKFQGSYVYGYTF. The CDR3, as DNA: TGCGCCAGCAAGCGGGATAAATTCCAGGGTTCTTATGTCTATGGCTACACCTTC. V is TRBV5-1 and J is TRBJ1-2; weak D call: TRBD1 (5 bases). V lost 6 bases to trimming and J lost 4 bases, with 28 bases between them. The germline V gene encodes CDR1 SGHRS and CDR2 YFSETQ. This CDR3 is 18 amino acids long.

DNA of the CDR3: TGTGCCAGCACTTCAGGAGGTGACTATGGCTACACCTTC. This gives the protein CASTSGGDYGYTF. The genes are TRBV2 and TRBJ1-2; D not resolved. Germline V gene data show CDR1 as SNHLY and CDR2 as FYNNEI. This CDR3 spans 13 amino acids. V was pared by 7 bases and J by 3 bases, with 12 bases between.

This clonotype was seen once. CDR3 region: CASSQVKGVAQPQHF. In nucleotides, the CDR3 is TGTGCCAGCAGCCAAGTTAAAGGGGTTGCTCAGCCCCAGCATTTT. The V gene is TRBV4-2, the J gene TRBJ1-5, with D tentatively TRBD1 (5 bases). The V end was cut by 1 base, the J end by 6 bases, with 13 bases between. The CDR3 is 15 residues long. In germline, CDR1 is LGHNA, CDR2 YNFKEQ.

This clonotype was picked up many times. The chain has TRBV6-2 or TRBV6-3 and TRBJ2-3; 7 bases are a match to TRBD1. The J segment lost 2 bases and the V segment lost 2 bases, leaving 13 bases of the junction unmatched. The CDR3 extends over 18 amino acids. Germline CDR1 is MNHEY and CDR2 is SVGEGT. The CDR3 nucleotides read TGTGCCAGCAGTTACCGATGGACAGGTCGGGGAATCACAGATACGCAGTATTTT. Translation: CASSYRWTGRGITDTQYF.

At least ten counts were recorded for this clonotype. The J gene is TRBJ2-3, the V gene TRBV4-3; TRBD2 matches at 11 bases. The V gene's germline CDR1 is LGHNA and CDR2 YSLEER. J was trimmed by 9 bases and V by 0 bases; bases with no gene match: 8. The CDR3 is made up of 16 amino acids. CDR3 in amino acids: CASSQDLVAGGRTQYF. The CDR3 nucleotides read TGCGCCAGCAGCCAAGATTTGGTAGCGGGGGGGCGGACGCAGTATTTT.

Only one count was recorded for this clonotype. The gene calls are TRBV19 and TRBJ2-1, with D possibly being TRBD1 (6 bases). Per germline, CDR1 LNHDA and CDR2 SQIVND (reference sequence). This CDR3 spans 13 amino acids. CDR3 region: CATTGYSYNEQFF. Here the CDR3 DNA reads TGTGCTACGACAGGCTACTCCTACAATGAGCAGTTCTTC. Drawing the rest from reference TRBV19 and TRBJ2-1, the complete variable domain is DGGITQSPKYLFRKEGQNVTLSCEQNLNHDAMYWYRQDPGQGLRLIYYSQIVNDFQKGDIAEGYSVSREKKESFPLTVTSAQKNPTAFYLCATTGYSYNEQFFGPGTRLTVL.

At least ten counts were recorded for this clonotype. This sequence joins TRBV20-1 and TRBJ2-1; unclear D gene. V dropped 3 bases and J dropped 3 bases, with 18 bases sitting between them. The germline CDR1 and CDR2 sequences are DFQATT and SNEGSKA (reference sequence). This CDR3 contains 16 residues. The CDR3 DNA reads as TGCAGTGCTAGCCCGCTGGACCCCAAAGGCTACAATGAGCAGTTCTTC. Residues: CSASPLDPKGYNEQFF.